This TCR beta chain was recovered during a study of T cell changes during pregnancy in multiple sclerosis. TCRdb keeps only in-frame clones here, not all; method: immunoSEQ multiplex PCR. The sample lists 88,000 or so clones, about 90% occurring once. The CDR3 runs to 17 residues. Trimming took 1 base from V and 7 from J, leaving 21 bases between them. CDR1 SGHDT and CDR2 YYEEEE come from the germline V gene. The origin of this receptor is a female donor with multiple sclerosis, enrolled in a pregnancy study. This sample comprised peripheral blood, obtained before pregnancy. The gene calls are TRBV5-6 and TRBJ1-3; tentative D call: TRBD1 (6 bases). The chain's CDR3 is CASSLSGRGSRRNTIYF. CDR3 DNA: TGTGCCAGCAGCTTGTCTGGCAGGGGCTCGAGGCGGAACACCATATATTTT.